The 9 T cell receptor beta chains below were found in one sample sequenced in a study of response to subunit inactivated influenza vaccine (dated by TCRdb to the late 2010s). The receptor library was made with RT-PCR. The instrument given in TCRdb is Illumina HiSeq 2500. TCRdb redid the processing of the public reads, applying fastp at Q25 and MiXCR, and retained in-frame beta chains. For every CDR3 protein sequence, its rows merge into one entry that carries the most common genes and DNA. The sample yields hundreds of thousands of distinct CDR3 sequences; approximately 13% were counted once. 6% to 7% of the sample comes from the top ten. The input for sequencing was PBMCs from blood, taken 14 to 15 days before vaccination. All receptors derive from a man between 50 and 59 years old who received an inactivated influenza vaccine. Donor details come from another sample of the same person, matched by shared clones.

This chain connects TRBV6-5 to TRBJ2-7; perhaps TRBD1 as D (5 bases). In germline, CDR1 is MNHEY, CDR2 SVGAGI. The CDR3 totals 12 residues. Trimming shortened V by 8 bases and J by 0 bases, and 8 bases separated the two germline ends. The CDR3 DNA sequence: TGTGCCAGCGGACACAACTCCTACGAGCAGTACTTC. Translating it yields CASGHNSYEQYF.

This clonotype was detected a few times. The J gene is TRBJ2-7, the V gene TRBV11-2; 10 nucleotides align to TRBD2. Trimming cost V 5 bases and J 4 bases; bases outside gene matches: 8. This CDR3 has 15 amino acids. Per germline, CDR1 SGHAT and CDR2 FQNNGV. The CDR3 sequence: CASSLPTSGKYEQYF. The DNA for the CDR3 is TGTGCCAGCAGCCTACCCACTAGCGGGAAATACGAGCAGTACTTC.

This clonotype has a handful of counts. This chain uses TRBV4-3 with TRBJ2-1; tentatively, D is TRBD2 (5 bases). With 0 bases removed from V and 9 bases from J, the gap between germline ends came to 21 bases. Looked up from germline, CDR1 is LGHNA and CDR2 is YSLEER. The CDR3 is made up of 17 amino acids. The CDR3 DNA reads as TGCGCCAGCAGCCAAGACAGTTCGGCGGCGGTCAGCGGTGAGCAGTTCTTC. Its translation is CASSQDSSAAVSGEQFF.

CDR3 protein: CASSSTGGWNTIYF. The DNA of the CDR3 is TGTGCCAGCAGCTCCACCGGCGGGTGGAACACCATATATTTT. This chain joins TRBV7-8 and TRBJ1-3; D gene unclear. From germline, CDR1 is SGHVS and CDR2 FQNEAQ. V was shortened by 4 bases and J by 7 bases, with 14 bases between the two germline ends. This CDR3 spans 14 amino acids.

In its sample, this clonotype was seen many times. The genes are TRBV20-1 and TRBJ2-5; TRBD1 might be the D (6 bases). The germline gives CDR1 DFQATT, CDR2 SNEGSKA (reference sequence). V lost 0 bases, J lost 1 base, and 15 bases lay in between. The length of the CDR3 is 16 residues. The CDR3 here is CSARDGTGTLQETQYF. The CDR3 nucleotides read TGCAGTGCTAGAGATGGTACAGGGACACTCCAAGAGACCCAGTACTTC.

This clonotype has only a few counts. This CDR3 reads CAAGRESNTEAFF. The CDR3 coding sequence is TGTGCCGCCGGAAGGGAAAGCAACACTGAAGCTTTCTTT. The chain couples TRBV10-3 to TRBJ1-1; D gene unclear. V was shortened by 11 bases and J by 2 bases, with 15 bases between the two germline ends. This CDR3 is 13 amino acids long. Germline CDR1 ENHRY, CDR2 SYGVKD.

In this sample, this clonotype turned up a few times. The gene calls are TRBV11-2 and TRBJ2-1; TRBD2 aligns across 10 bases. Germline values: CDR1 SGHAT, CDR2 FQNNGV. This CDR3 has 17 residues. With V trimmed by 0 bases and J by 5 bases, 7 bases remained unmatched. CDR3 DNA: TGTGCCAGCAGCTTAGAGGTTTTAGCGGGGGGCGACAATGAGCAGTTCTTC. It yields the protein CASSLEVLAGGDNEQFF.

The gene calls are TRBV16 and TRBJ1-1, with 8 bases that match TRBD1. This CDR3 is built from 13 residues. Losses at the gene ends were 4 bases for V and 10 bases for J; bases not matched to a gene: 8. CDR1 and CDR2 (germline): KGHSY, FQNENV. The CDR3 sequence is CASSPTGGKRAFF. CDR3 DNA sequence: TGTGCCAGCAGCCCTACAGGGGGTAAGAGAGCTTTCTTT.

This clonotype came up many times. This chain connects TRBV18 to TRBJ2-2, with 9 bases that match TRBD1. J gave up 4 bases and V 3 bases, and 12 bases lay outside the gene matches. Per the germline V gene, CDR1 is KGHSH and CDR2 is LQKENI. The CDR3 has 18 residues. This CDR3 reads CASSPIALGQGTTGELFF. CDR3 DNA: TGTGCCAGCTCACCCATCGCCCTAGGACAGGGGACCACCGGGGAGCTGTTTTTT.